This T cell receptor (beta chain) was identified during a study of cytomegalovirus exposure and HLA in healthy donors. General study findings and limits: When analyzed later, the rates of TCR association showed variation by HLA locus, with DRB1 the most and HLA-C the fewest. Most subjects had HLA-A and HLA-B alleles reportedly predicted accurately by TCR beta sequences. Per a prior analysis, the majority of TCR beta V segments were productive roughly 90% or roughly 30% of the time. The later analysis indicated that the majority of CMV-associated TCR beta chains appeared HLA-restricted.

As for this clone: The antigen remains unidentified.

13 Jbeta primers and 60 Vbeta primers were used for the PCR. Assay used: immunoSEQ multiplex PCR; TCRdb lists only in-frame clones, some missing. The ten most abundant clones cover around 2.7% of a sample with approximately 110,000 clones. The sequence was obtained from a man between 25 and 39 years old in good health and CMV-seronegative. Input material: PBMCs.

In nucleotides, the CDR3 is TGTGCCAGCAGCTTCACCGGACAGCTCCACTCTGGGGCCAACGTCCTGACTTTC. Translated: CASSFTGQLHSGANVLTF. The J gene is TRBJ2-6, the V gene TRBV7-9; TRBD1 might be the D (6 bases). V lost 3 bases and J lost 0, with 15 bases in between. This CDR3 spans 18 amino acids. Germline V gene sequence: CDR1 SEHNR, CDR2 FQNEAQ (reference sequence).